This T cell receptor (beta chain) appears in the sequencing data of a study of control samples from healthy donors and cancer patients. This CDR3 region has 15 residues. V trimming: 2 bases; J trimming: 14 bases; junction bases outside the gene matches: 12. Germline V gene lookup returns CDR1 SNHLY and CDR2 FYNNEI. Repertoires were generated with immunoSEQ multiplex PCR, while TCRdb's copy carries only in-frame clones and drops some. The data show tens of thousands of clones, about 89% seen once. Input material: blood. The source of this sequence is a woman aged 55-69 years in good health. This chain uses TRBV2 with TRBJ2-3, with 11 bases identical to TRBD2. CDR3 in amino acids: CASSEKELAGVYPYF. In nucleotides, the CDR3 is TGTGCCAGCAGTGAAAAAGAACTAGCGGGGGTGTATCCGTATTTT.